This is a list of T cell receptor beta chains from one sample in a study of T cell repertoires in cytomegalovirus infection. These receptors' antigens are unknown. In TCRdb, the reads were re-called with MiXCR into one record per CDR3 protein. The data contain 450,000 to 550,000 distinct CDR3 sequences, approximately 42% of them singletons. This sample comprised cultured PBMCs, obtained from culture after CMV antigen stimulation. The source of these receptors is a human donor in good health (CMV status not recorded). Some clones in this sample may be carry-over from other donors' samples. Each CDR3 is given with its conserved first and last residue. Each record gives: D gene, J gene, clone size, V gene, CDR3 DNA, CDR3 protein. A D gene is named only where the DNA matches it firmly. For some rows the clone size is stated as once, few or many, or as a class when expanded; others skip it.

NA	TRBJ2-3	few	TRBV5-4	TGTGCCAGCAGCTCCAGACAAACTAGCACAGATACGCAGTATTTT	CASSSRQTSTDTQYF
TRBD2	TRBJ2-7	many	TRBV7-2	TGTGCCAGCAGCTTAGTTAGCGGGGTGTCCTACGAGCAGTACTTC	CASSLVSGVSYEQYF
NA	TRBJ2-7	NA	TRBV7-9	TGTGCCAGCAGCTTAGGGTCCCCCCGGGGGCTCTACGAGCAGTACTTC	CASSLGSPRGLYEQYF
NA	TRBJ2-7	NA	TRBV12-3/TRBV12-4	TGTGCCAGCATGGGGACTTACTCCTACGAGCAGTACTTC	CASMGTYSYEQYF
NA	TRBJ2-7	NA	TRBV6-2/TRBV6-3	TGTGCCAGCAGCTCCAGACTCGACGAGCAGTACTTC	CASSSRLDEQYF
NA	TRBJ2-5	NA	TRBV7-2	TGTGCCAGCAGCTTTGGGACCCAGCGCCAGACCCAGTACTTC	CASSFGTQRQTQYF
TRBD2	TRBJ2-7	NA	TRBV19	TGTGCCAGTAGTGCGGGAGTCGAGCAGTACTTC	CASSAGVEQYF
NA	TRBJ1-5	NA	TRBV6-1	TGTGCCAGCAGTCTGACGGGGGCTAAGGGTCAGCCCCAGCATTTT	CASSLTGAKGQPQHF
NA	TRBJ2-2	few	TRBV7-2	TGTGCCAGCAGTCCCCTTGGGAGCGCGAACACCGGGGAGCTGTTTTTT	CASSPLGSANTGELFF
NA	TRBJ2-3	many	TRBV7-2	TGTGCCAGCAGCTTCTTCGGGAATACGCAGTATTTT	CASSFFGNTQYF
NA	TRBJ2-5	NA	TRBV6-5	TGTGCCAGCAGTTCCGCCGGGTCCCGGGCGGAGACCCAGTACTTC	CASSSAGSRAETQYF
NA	TRBJ2-5	NA	TRBV10-3	TGTGCCATCAGTGGACCGTACCAAGAGACCCAGTACTTC	CAISGPYQETQYF
NA	TRBJ2-5	few	TRBV7-2	TGTGCCAGCAGCTTAGCGGTCCAGGGTCTGAAGACCCAGTACTTC	CASSLAVQGLKTQYF
NA	TRBJ2-5	few	TRBV6-2/TRBV6-3	TGTGCCAGCAGTCCGCGTGGGAGCCGGGAGACCCAGTACTTC	CASSPRGSRETQYF
NA	TRBJ2-5	NA	TRBV2	TGTGCCAGCAGTGTTGGGACAACCGTGGAAGAGACCCAGTACTTC	CASSVGTTVEETQYF
NA	TRBJ1-2	NA	TRBV27	TGTGCCAGCAGTTTAAGGGGCTTCAGGGGTGGCTACACCTTC	CASSLRGFRGGYTF
NA	TRBJ1-1	once	TRBV13	TGCGCCAGCAACCTGCAGGCCGGGGCCACTGAAGCTTTCTTT	CASNLQAGATEAFF
NA	TRBJ2-7	NA	TRBV11-2	TGTGCCAGCACCTCAGCCTACGAGCAGTACTTC	CASTSAYEQYF
NA	TRBJ2-4	few	TRBV11-2	TGTGCCAGCAGCTTATTCGGGGGTCTCCTGAAAAACATTCAGTACTTC	CASSLFGGLLKNIQYF
NA	TRBJ2-5	NA	TRBV7-2	TGTGCCAGCAGCCGTCTGGAAAGGGTTGAGACCCAGTACTTC	CASSRLERVETQYF
NA	TRBJ2-3	NA	TRBV5-5	TGTGCCAGCAGCTTGTCGTGGTTCGGCACAGATACGCAGTATTTT	CASSLSWFGTDTQYF
NA	TRBJ2-3	NA	TRBV5-3	TGTGCCAGCAGCTTGGTCGGCCCCGGGGGCACAGATACGCAGTATTTT	CASSLVGPGGTDTQYF
TRBD1	TRBJ2-3	NA	TRBV4-3	TGCGCCAGCAGCCAAGTGGCTGAGGGGGCTACAGATACGCAGTATTTT	CASSQVAEGATDTQYF
NA	TRBJ2-5	NA	TRBV9	TGTGCCAGCAGCGCACAGCTGCGGGAGACCCAGTACTTC	CASSAQLRETQYF
NA	TRBJ2-5	NA	TRBV5-6	TGTGCCAGCAGCTTGTTCTTTATAGGAACTCGCCCCCAAGAGACCCAGTACTTC	CASSLFFIGTRPQETQYF
TRBD1	TRBJ2-1	NA	TRBV5-6	TGTGCCAGCAGCTTGGGGCCTAGTTGGACAGGGATCTACAATGAGCAGTTCTTC	CASSLGPSWTGIYNEQFF
NA	TRBJ1-2	once	TRBV20-1	TGCAGAGTACATTATACAGGGTCGAGCTACACCTTC	CRVHYTGSSYTF
NA	TRBJ2-2	NA	TRBV24-1	TGTGCCACCACTGGGAACACCGGGGAGCTGTTTTTT	CATTGNTGELFF
NA	TRBJ1-5	NA	TRBV27	TGTGCCAGCAGTTTCGCCCCCCCAGGGAATAGCAATCAGCCCCAGCATTTT	CASSFAPPGNSNQPQHF
NA	TRBJ2-1	NA	TRBV6-7	TGTGCCAGCAGTTACCTACTCAATGAGCAGTTCTTC	CASSYLLNEQFF
TRBD2	TRBJ2-7	few	TRBV7-8	TGTGCCAGCAGCTGGACTAGCGGGGGGTTCTACGAGCAGTACTTC	CASSWTSGGFYEQYF
TRBD1	TRBJ1-4	NA	TRBV27	TGTGCCAGCAGTTTACAAAGGACAGGGATGAGGGAAAAACTGTTTTTT	CASSLQRTGMREKLFF
NA	TRBJ2-1	NA	TRBV5-4	TGTGCCAGCAGCTTGGGGTCCGGCGTCGGATACAATGAGCAGTTCTTC	CASSLGSGVGYNEQFF
NA	TRBJ1-2	NA	TRBV27	TGTGCCAGCAGTTTAGTCGGGGTTGGTACTGGCTACACCTTC	CASSLVGVGTGYTF
NA	TRBJ2-3	many	TRBV7-6	TGTGCCAGCAACCCTTACTTGGGGGCAGATACGCAGTATTTT	CASNPYLGADTQYF
NA	TRBJ2-3	few	TRBV12-3/TRBV12-4	TGTGCCAGCAGTTTAGCAGGGGTGAAGGGAGATACGCAGTATTTT	CASSLAGVKGDTQYF
NA	TRBJ2-2	NA	TRBV7-2	TGTGCCAGCAGCCAGACCCACGACACCGGGGAGCTGTTTTTT	CASSQTHDTGELFF
NA	TRBJ2-3	once	TRBV6-1	TGTGCCAGCAGTCGTCGGCCCTGGGGCACAGATACGCAGTATTTT	CASSRRPWGTDTQYF
TRBD2	TRBJ2-1	few	TRBV7-2	TGTGCCAGCAGCTCGGGGGGTAGCGGCGGTTTCTACAATGAGCAGTTCTTC	CASSSGGSGGFYNEQFF
TRBD1	TRBJ2-7	few	TRBV7-4	TGTGCCAGCAGCAGACTGGGGACAGGTCTCGGCGAGCAGTACTTC	CASSRLGTGLGEQYF
NA	TRBJ2-1	NA	TRBV7-8	TGTGCCAGCAGCTTCTTCTTTATAGATGAGCAGTTCTTC	CASSFFFIDEQFF
NA	TRBJ1-1	NA	TRBV19	TGTGCCAGTAGTATCCTAAACCCCGTTTGGGGCACTGAAGCTTTCTTT	CASSILNPVWGTEAFF
TRBD1	TRBJ1-3	NA	TRBV7-6	TGTGCCAGCAGCCGAGACAGGGGCAGAAACACCATATATTTT	CASSRDRGRNTIYF
NA	TRBJ1-6	NA	TRBV5-6	TGTGCCAGCAGCGTGGGGGTAGGGGATTCACCCCTCCACTTT	CASSVGVGDSPLHF
TRBD2	TRBJ2-5	NA	TRBV4-1	TGCGCCAGCAGCCAAGGAGAGGGAGGGAGTTGGGAGACCCAGTACTTC	CASSQGEGGSWETQYF
NA	TRBJ1-5	NA	TRBV6-1	TGTGCCAGCAGTGACAGAAACAATCAGCCCCAGCATTTT	CASSDRNNQPQHF
TRBD2	TRBJ2-1	NA	TRBV7-2	TGTGCCAGCAGCTTAGTAGCGGGGGGGCCCCCCTGGATCTTC	CASSLVAGGPPWIF
NA	TRBJ2-1	NA	TRBV5-3	TGTGCCAGCAGCCTACTCGTCCATAACAATGAGCAGTTCTTC	CASSLLVHNNEQFF
TRBD2	TRBJ2-3	NA	TRBV12-3/TRBV12-4	TGTGCCAGCAGCTTAGGGCCTAGCGGGGGGGCGTTATTGACTAGCACAGATACGCAGTATTTT	CASSLGPSGGALLTSTDTQYF
NA	TRBJ1-2	NA	TRBV28	TGTGCCAGCCACGGGGGGGTACCCGACTATGGCTACACCTTC	CASHGGVPDYGYTF
NA	TRBJ2-6	NA	TRBV10-3	TGTGCCATCAGTGATGGCTTCACTGGGGCCAACGTCCTGACTTTC	CAISDGFTGANVLTF
TRBD1	TRBJ1-3	NA	TRBV12-3/TRBV12-4	TGTGCCAGCAGTTCGACAGGGGCCAGTGGAAACACCATATATTTT	CASSSTGASGNTIYF
TRBD2	TRBJ2-3	NA	TRBV5-5	TGTGCCAGCAGCTTCAAGCGGGGGGCTCTCGAACGCACAGATACGCAGTATTTT	CASSFKRGALERTDTQYF
NA	TRBJ1-2	NA	TRBV20-1	TGCAGTGCTAGAGCCGGATTCTATGGCTACACCTTC	CSARAGFYGYTF